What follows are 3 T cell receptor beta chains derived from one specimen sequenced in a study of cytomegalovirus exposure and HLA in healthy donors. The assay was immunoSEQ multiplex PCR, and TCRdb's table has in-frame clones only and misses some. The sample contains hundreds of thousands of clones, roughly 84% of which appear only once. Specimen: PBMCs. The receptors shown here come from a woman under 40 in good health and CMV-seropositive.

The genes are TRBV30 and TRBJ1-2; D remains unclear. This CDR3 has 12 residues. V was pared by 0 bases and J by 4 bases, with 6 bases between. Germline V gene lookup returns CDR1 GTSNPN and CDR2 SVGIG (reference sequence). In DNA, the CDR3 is TGTGCCTGGAGTGTAACGGTCTATGGCTACACCTTC. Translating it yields CAWSVTVYGYTF.

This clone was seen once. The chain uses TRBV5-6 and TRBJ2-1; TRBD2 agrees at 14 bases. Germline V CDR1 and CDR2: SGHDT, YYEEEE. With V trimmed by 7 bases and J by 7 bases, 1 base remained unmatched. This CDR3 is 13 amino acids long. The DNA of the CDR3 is TGTGCCAGCGGGACTAGCGGGAGAAATGAGCAGTTCTTC. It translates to CASGTSGRNEQFF.

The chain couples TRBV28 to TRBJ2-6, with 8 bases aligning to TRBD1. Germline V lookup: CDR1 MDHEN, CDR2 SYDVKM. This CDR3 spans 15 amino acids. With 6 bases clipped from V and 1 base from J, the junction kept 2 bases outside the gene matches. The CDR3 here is CASRRQGSGANVLTF. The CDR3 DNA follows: TGTGCCAGCAGAAGACAGGGGTCTGGGGCCAACGTCCTGACTTTC.